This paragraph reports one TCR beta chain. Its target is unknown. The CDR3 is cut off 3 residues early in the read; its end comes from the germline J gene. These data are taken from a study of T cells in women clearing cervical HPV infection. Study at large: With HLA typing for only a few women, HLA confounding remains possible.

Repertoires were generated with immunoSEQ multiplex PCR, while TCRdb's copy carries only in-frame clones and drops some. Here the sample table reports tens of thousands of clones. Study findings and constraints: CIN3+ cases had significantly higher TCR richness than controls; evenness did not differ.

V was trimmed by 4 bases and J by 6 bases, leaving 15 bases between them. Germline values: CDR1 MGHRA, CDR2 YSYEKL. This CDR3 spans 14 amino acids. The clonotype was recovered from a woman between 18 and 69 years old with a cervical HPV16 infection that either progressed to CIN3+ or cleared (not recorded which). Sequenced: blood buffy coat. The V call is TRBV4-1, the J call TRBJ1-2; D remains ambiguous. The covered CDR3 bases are TGCGCCAGCAGCCTTTTCAGCGGGAAGGATGGC. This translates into CASSLFSGKDG. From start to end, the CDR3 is CASSLFSGKDGYTF.